This TCR beta chain originates from a study of T cell changes during pregnancy in multiple sclerosis. This CDR3 spans 11 amino acids. Germline assignment: CDR1 DFQATT and CDR2 SNEGSKA (reference sequence). With 6 bases removed from V and 8 bases from J, the gap between germline ends came to 11 bases. In its sample, this clone was seen a few times. TCRdb's copy holds only in-frame clones and misses some; the assay was immunoSEQ multiplex PCR. The sample includes around 40,000 clones, 91% of them seen just once. The source was CD4+ T cells from peripheral blood mononuclear cells, collected in the second trimester of pregnancy. The receptor comes from a female donor in good health, enrolled as a control in a pregnancy study. V is TRBV20-1 and J is TRBJ1-3; D is uncertain. CDR3 nucleotides: TGCAGTGCCGAACTCGGGGACACCATATATTTT. Translated: CSAELGDTIYF.